The 2 T cell receptor beta chains presented below share a single source sample, sequenced in a study of lymphopenia after photon versus proton radiotherapy. Measured with immunoSEQ multiplex PCR; TCRdb has only the in-frame clones, and not every one. The sample records under 20,000 clones, about 88% being singletons. Sequencing used peripheral blood, obtained from a patient treated with proton-based radiotherapy. All receptors come from a man between 65 and 85 years old with pancreatic cancer.

The chain carries TRBV11-1 and TRBJ2-5; 11 nucleotides align to TRBD2. The end of the DNA aligns better with TRBJ2-7, so the J call may be wrong. The CDR3 length is 15 residues. Per germline, CDR1 SGHAT and CDR2 FQDESV (reference sequence). The CDR3 DNA reads as TGTGCCAGCAGCCGTCGACTAGCGGGACTCGACGAGCAGTACTTC. Its protein product is CASSRRLAGLDEQYF.

V is TRBV6-4 and J is TRBJ1-1; 7 bases agree with TRBD1. The V and J ends lost 3 bases and 5 bases, in that order; junction bases with no gene match: 9. CDR1 and CDR2 (germline): MRHNA, SNTAGT. This CDR3 has 15 residues. The CDR3: CASSEMGGGWTEAFF. In DNA, the CDR3 is TGTGCCAGCAGTGAGATGGGAGGGGGCTGGACTGAAGCTTTCTTT.